The 9 T cell receptor beta chains given below trace back to one sample, sequenced in a study of blood T cell repertoires in COVID-19. The data were produced by immunoSEQ multiplex PCR, yet TCRdb's version contains in-frame clones alone and is incomplete. This sample has approximately 160,000 clones, with approximately 80% found just once. The sequencing input was peripheral blood. These receptors came from a man between 65 and 80 years old who had recovered from COVID-19.

This clone showed up many times. The chain carries TRBV2 and TRBJ2-7, with 11 bases aligning to TRBD2. The V gene's germline CDR1 is SNHLY and CDR2 FYNNEI. With V trimmed by 6 bases and J by 6 bases, 10 bases remained unmatched. The CDR3 spans 15 residues. CDR3 protein: CASSVGNSGRGEQYF. The CDR3 bases are TGTGCCAGCAGCGTCGGGAATAGCGGGAGGGGCGAGCAGTACTTC. Based on the CDR3 plus reference TRBV2 and TRBJ2-7, the full variable domain is EPEVTQTPSHQVTQMGQEVILRCVPISNHLYFYWYRQILGQKVEFLVSFYNNEISEKSEIFDDQFSVERPDGSNFTLKIRSTKLEDSAMYFCASSVGNSGRGEQYFGPGTRLTVT.

The chain employs TRBV4-1 and TRBJ2-1; 7 bases match TRBD2. With 0 bases clipped from V and 6 bases from J, the junction kept 8 bases outside the gene matches. The CDR3 sequence is 16 residues long. Germline lookup yields CDR1 MGHRA and CDR2 YSYEKL. The CDR3 here is CASSQEGGAPRNEQFF. DNA for the CDR3: TGCGCCAGCAGCCAAGAGGGAGGGGCCCCCCGCAATGAGCAGTTCTTC.

CDR3 sequence (DNA): TGTGCCAGTAGGTCAGCGGGAGGGCCATACGAGCAGTACTTC. It specifies CASRSAGGPYEQYF. The chain has TRBV19 and TRBJ2-7; 10 bases fit TRBD2. Germline V gives CDR1 LNHDA, CDR2 SQIVND (reference sequence). The CDR3 has 14 amino acids. The V and J ends lost 6 bases and 4 bases, in that order; junction bases with no gene match: 6.

The chain recombines TRBV10-1 with TRBJ2-7, with no clear D. The CDR3 is 13 amino acids. Trimming pared 0 bases from V and 9 bases from J, leaving 12 bases between. Germline CDR1 is WNHNN and CDR2 is SYGVQD (reference sequence). The CDR3 loop reads CASSESTGPWQYF. The CDR3 DNA sequence: TGCGCCAGCAGTGAGTCAACGGGTCCGTGGCAGTACTTC.

The genes are TRBV5-1 and TRBJ1-1, with TRBD1 matching over 8 bases. Germline CDR1 SGHRS, CDR2 YFSETQ. This CDR3 comprises 14 residues. The V segment lost 6 bases and the J segment 5 bases; nucleotides outside the gene matches: 9. CDR3 protein: CASIETTGGTEAFF. CDR3 in DNA: TGCGCCAGCATCGAGACTACAGGGGGAACTGAAGCTTTCTTT.

This clone is a singleton in its sample. This sequence joins TRBV6-2 or TRBV6-3 and TRBJ2-7, with TRBD1 identical over 7 bases. The germline V gene has CDR1 MNHEY and CDR2 SVGEGT. The CDR3 sequence is 14 residues long. Trimming cost V 5 bases and J 2 bases; bases outside gene matches: 6. Here the CDR3 DNA reads TGTGCCAGCAGTAGGGACAGCCATCCCTACGAGCAGTACTTC. Protein: CASSRDSHPYEQYF.

The gene calls are TRBV5-1 and TRBJ2-1, with TRBD2 matching over 12 bases. After removal of 1 base from V and 6 bases from J, the junction contained 5 bases not matched to a gene. The CDR3 loop spans 16 amino acids. CDR1 is SGHRS and CDR2 is YFSETQ in the germline V gene. The CDR3 DNA reads as TGCGCCAGCAGCTTGTCCCTGACTAGCGGGAGCAATGAGCAGTTCTTC. Translating it yields CASSLSLTSGSNEQFF.

This chain links TRBV11-2 with TRBJ2-7; no reliable D call. Germline-derived CDR1 and CDR2 are SGHAT and FQNNGV. This CDR3 is built from 14 residues. Between the trimmed V and J ends, which lost 0 bases and 2 bases, there was a span of 8 bases. This CDR3 is CASSLDEVAYEQYF. DNA of the CDR3: TGTGCCAGCAGCTTAGATGAGGTGGCCTACGAGCAGTACTTC.

The rearrangement uses TRBV3-1 (or the pseudogene TRBV3-2) and TRBJ1-3, with 8 bases lining up with TRBD1. Trimming took 2 bases from V and 2 from J; bases not matched to a gene: 2. Germline CDR1 and CDR2: LGHDT and YNNKEL (reference sequence). The CDR3 is 15 amino acids. In nucleotides, the CDR3 is TGTGCCAGCAGCCAAACGACAGGGGCTGGAAACACCATATATTTT. Translated: CASSQTTGAGNTIYF.